Following are 22 T cell receptor beta chains from one sample sequenced in a study of response to subunit inactivated influenza vaccine. TCRdb processed the RT-PCR reads anew with MiXCR; each CDR3 protein has one entry. The top ten clones hold roughly 6.4% of a sample with roughly 700,000 distinct CDR3 sequences, roughly 13% of them seen once. Sequenced material: PBMCs from blood, taken less than 15 days before vaccination. Receptors originate from a man between 45 and 60 years old who received an inactivated influenza vaccine.

This clonotype has a count of ten or more. The chain combines TRBV5-1 with TRBJ2-1; D gene unclear. Trimming pared 1 base from V and 0 bases from J, leaving 11 bases between. There are 16 residues in the CDR3. The germline V gene has CDR1 SGHRS and CDR2 YFSETQ. In nucleotides, the CDR3 is TGCGCCAGCAGCTTGATTCCGTCGCCCTCCTACAATGAGCAGTTCTTC. Translation: CASSLIPSPSYNEQFF.

This clonotype was observed a single time. This chain uses TRBV20-1 with TRBJ1-1, with D unresolved. This CDR3 is built from 12 residues. CDR1 and CDR2 (germline): DFQATT, SNEGSKA (reference sequence). Here the CDR3 DNA reads TGCAGCGGCGGTGGGTTGAACACTGAAGCTTTCTTT. As protein: CSGGGLNTEAFF.

This clonotype was counted at least ten times. The V gene is TRBV20-1, the J gene TRBJ2-3; D remains unclear. Germline CDR1 is DFQATT and CDR2 is SNEGSKA (reference sequence). Trimming took 1 base from V and 4 from J, leaving 15 bases between them. This CDR3 region has 15 residues. The CDR3 nucleotides are TGCAGTGCTAGAGGGGCCCGGATGGTCTCAGATACGCAGTATTTT. It translates to CSARGARMVSDTQYF.

In this sample, this clonotype turned up a few times. The CDR3 spells CAWRRPSYLSAYEQYF. Written as DNA, the CDR3 is TGTGCCTGGAGGAGACCTTCGTATTTATCGGCCTACGAGCAGTACTTC. This chain joins TRBV30 and TRBJ2-7; unclear D gene. V was cut by 3 bases and J by 2 bases, with 20 bases left in between. CDR3 size: 16 residues. The germline CDR1 and CDR2 sequences are GTSNPN and SVGIG (reference sequence).

This clonotype appeared many times. The V and J genes are TRBV20-1 and TRBJ1-3; 8 positions agree with TRBD1. CDR1 DFQATT and CDR2 SNEGSKA come from the germline V gene (reference sequence). The CDR3 runs 15 residues. V dropped 6 bases and J dropped 0; count of bases not matched to a gene: 7. CDR3 bases: TGCAGTGCAGACCGGACAGGGAGCTCTGGAAACACCATATATTTT. This gives the protein CSADRTGSSGNTIYF.

A word on this clonotype: The junction shows a germline mismatch at one end, possibly a read error. This sequence joins TRBV7-8 and TRBJ1-4, with D perhaps TRBD1 (5 bases). Germline CDR1 SGHVS, CDR2 FQNEAQ. The CDR3 runs to 14 residues. As DNA, the CDR3 is TGTGCCAGCAGCCCCCAGGGCTTGGGTGAAAATCTGTTTTTT. Translated: CASSPQGLGENLFF.

This clonotype has ten or more counts. This sequence joins TRBV15 and TRBJ2-7, with D unclear. Germline V CDR1 and CDR2: LNHNV, YYDKDF (reference sequence). The CDR3 length is 13 residues. Between the trimmed V and J ends, which lost 5 bases and 6 bases, there was a span of 14 bases. The CDR3 is CATSWGPDVEQYF. As DNA, the CDR3 is TGTGCCACCAGCTGGGGTCCGGATGTCGAGCAGTACTTC.

This chain uses TRBV7-2 with TRBJ1-3; the D is unclear. Germline V gene data show CDR1 as SGHTA and CDR2 as FQGNSA. V was clipped by 0 bases and J by 2 bases, with 14 bases between them. This CDR3 comprises 17 residues. The CDR3 sequence: CASSLARAFSPGNTIYF. CDR3 DNA: TGTGCCAGCAGCTTAGCTCGTGCTTTTTCCCCTGGAAACACCATATATTTT.

The genes are TRBV20-1 and TRBJ1-1; D is unresolved. The CDR3 totals 14 residues. Trimming pared 5 bases from V and 1 base from J, leaving 14 bases between. In germline, CDR1 is DFQATT, CDR2 SNEGSKA (reference sequence). DNA for the CDR3: TGCAGTGCTGACCGGGCCCCTGGGAACACTGAAGCTTTCTTT. Translating gives CSADRAPGNTEAFF.

The rearrangement links TRBV6-2 or TRBV6-3 to TRBJ2-7; 14 bases match TRBD2. With 6 bases clipped from V and 0 bases from J, the junction kept 10 bases outside the gene matches. The CDR3 sequence is 18 residues long. Germline CDR1 and CDR2: MNHEY and SVGEGT. The CDR3 DNA reads TGTGCCAGCAGCTTTCGTGGGACTAGCGGGGGAATCTCCTACGAGCAGTACTTC. This encodes CASSFRGTSGGISYEQYF.

This clonotype was seen more than once but under ten times. V and J are TRBV5-1 and TRBJ1-1, with TRBD1 as a possible D gene (6 bases). The CDR3 spans 15 residues. V gave up 4 bases and J gave up 1 base, with 14 bases separating them. CDR1 and CDR2 from the germline V gene are SGHRS and YFSETQ. The CDR3 nucleotides read TGCGCCAGCAGCCGAGGTGTGGGACAGAACACTGAAGCTTTCTTT. It specifies CASSRGVGQNTEAFF.

In its sample, this clonotype was seen a few times. The chain joins TRBV5-6 to TRBJ2-1, with D tentatively TRBD1 (6 bases). Germline-derived CDR1 and CDR2 are SGHDT and YYEEEE. V gave up 0 bases and J gave up 4 bases, with 11 bases separating them. The CDR3 totals 15 residues. In DNA, the CDR3 is TGTGCCAGCAGCTTGGATGGGACATCATACAATGAGCAGTTCTTC. Translation: CASSLDGTSYNEQFF. Variable domain in full (rest from reference TRBV5-6 and TRBJ2-1): DAGVTQSPTHLIKTRGQQVTLRCSPKSGHDTVSWYQQALGQGPQFIFQYYEEEERQRGNFPDRFSGHQFPNYSSELNVNALLLGDSALYLCASSLDGTSYNEQFFGPGTRLTVL.

This clonotype has ten or more counts. The chain is built from TRBV29-1 and TRBJ1-2, with 8 bases that match TRBD1. V was pared by 5 bases and J by 4 bases, with 3 bases of the junction left unmatched. The CDR3 sequence is 12 residues long. The germline gives CDR1 SQVTM, CDR2 ANQGSEA. The CDR3 DNA is TGCAGCGTTCCTACAGGGGGCTATGGCTACACCTTC. Its protein product is CSVPTGGYGYTF.

This clonotype was seen many times. CDR3 protein: CASSRASNTEAFF. The CDR3 DNA follows: TGTGCCAGCAGTCGGGCCTCGAACACTGAAGCTTTCTTT. The chain joins TRBV6-6 to TRBJ1-1; D uncertain. V dropped 5 bases and J dropped 1 base, with 8 bases sitting between them. The CDR3 runs 13 residues. CDR1 is MNHNY, CDR2 SVGAGI, per germline (reference sequence).

The chain is built from TRBV27 and TRBJ2-7; 10 bases agree with TRBD2. V gave up 0 bases and J gave up 4 bases; unmatched junction bases: 3. This CDR3 contains 15 residues. Germline CDR1 reads MNHEY; CDR2 reads SMNVEV (reference sequence). The CDR3 coding sequence is TGTGCCAGCAGTTTATCTGCTAGCGGGGGATACGAGCAGTACTTC. This gives the protein CASSLSASGGYEQYF.

This chain connects TRBV20-1 to TRBJ2-3; D not certain. The CDR3 runs to 15 residues. Trimming took 1 base from V and 1 from J, leaving 12 bases between them. CDR1 and CDR2 from the germline V gene are DFQATT and SNEGSKA (reference sequence). In DNA, the CDR3 is TGCAGTGCTAGAGTACGGGCCCCCCGCACAGATACGCAGTATTTT. It encodes CSARVRAPRTDTQYF.

The chain links TRBV12-3 or TRBV12-4 to TRBJ1-1; a possible D gene is TRBD1 (5 bases). Trimming took 3 bases from V and 1 from J, leaving 12 bases between them. There are 15 residues in the CDR3. CDR3 coding DNA: TGTGCCAGCAGTTTGGCCACTACAGGGAACACTGAAGCTTTCTTT. Translation gives CASSLATTGNTEAFF.

The table lists this clonotype with a few counts. The chain uses TRBV6-2 or TRBV6-3 and TRBJ2-2, with 14 bases lining up with TRBD2. Germline CDR1 and CDR2: MNHEY and SVGEGT. J gave up 1 base and V 4 bases, and 8 bases lay outside the gene matches. The CDR3 totals 19 residues. DNA of the CDR3: TGTGCCAGCAGTTGGGCGACTAGCGGGGGGGCCTTGAACACCGGGGAGCTGTTTTTT. This gives the protein CASSWATSGGALNTGELFF.

The chain links TRBV7-9 to TRBJ2-5; TRBD2 matches at 13 bases. Looked up from germline, CDR1 is SEHNR and CDR2 is FQNEAQ (reference sequence). This CDR3 region has 17 residues. The trim removed 2 bases at V and 5 bases at J, leaving 8 bases unmatched. The chain's CDR3 is CASSLSWTSGSSETQYF. The CDR3, as DNA: TGTGCCAGCAGCTTATCGTGGACTAGCGGGAGTTCGGAGACCCAGTACTTC.

The genes are TRBV6-1 and TRBJ2-2, with unresolved D. The CDR3 is 14 residues long. V gave up 8 bases and J gave up 5 bases, with 15 bases separating them. In germline, CDR1 is MNHNS, CDR2 SASEGT. CDR3 sequence (DNA): TGTGCCAGCTTGGTAACCAGTAGGACCGGGGAGCTGTTTTTT. It codes for CASLVTSRTGELFF.

The chain recombines TRBV7-6 with TRBJ2-1, with 7 bases fitting TRBD2. The V segment lost 1 base and the J segment 9 bases; nucleotides outside the gene matches: 12. The CDR3 contains 16 residues. Looked up from germline, CDR1 is SGHVS and CDR2 is FNYEAQ. The CDR3: CASSLGTGGPTREQFF. In DNA, the CDR3 is TGTGCCAGCAGCTTAGGGACGGGAGGCCCGACTCGTGAGCAGTTCTTC.

This clonotype showed up just a few times. The chain uses TRBV5-6 and TRBJ1-2; 7 bases are shared with TRBD1. Germline assignment: CDR1 SGHDT and CDR2 YYEEEE. The CDR3 length is 14 residues. J was trimmed by 7 bases and V by 4 bases; bases with no gene match: 10. Here the CDR3 DNA reads TGTGCCAGCAGCCTCGACAGGGTCTCTTCTGGCTACACCTTC. It translates to CASSLDRVSSGYTF.